These 28 T cell receptor beta chains originate from one sample sequenced in a study of control samples from healthy donors and cancer patients. Method: immunoSEQ multiplex PCR; TCRdb's copy keeps in-frame clones and lacks some. The data contain around 190,000 clones, almost 90% of them singletons. Sequencing was performed on blood. These receptors were obtained from a woman in her fifties or sixties in good health.

The chain recombines TRBV15 with TRBJ2-7, with D perhaps TRBD1 or TRBD2 (5 bases each). CDR1 and CDR2 from the germline V gene are LNHNV and YYDKDF (reference sequence). CDR3 size: 17 residues. The ends were cut back, 1 base at V and 5 bases at J, with 21 bases in the middle. In DNA form, the CDR3 reads TGTGCCACCAGCAGAGCTGGCATTACCGGGACGACCAACGAGCAGTACTTC. It encodes CATSRAGITGTTNEQYF.

This clone was seen more than once but under ten times. V and J are TRBV7-9 and TRBJ2-5; either TRBD1 or TRBD2 may supply D (5 bases each). Trimming shortened V by 11 bases and J by 0 bases, and 10 bases separated the two germline ends. The CDR3 is made up of 12 amino acids. CDR1 and CDR2 from the germline V gene are SEHNR and FQNEAQ (reference sequence). The CDR3 coding sequence is TGTGCCCCCGGGGCGTACCAAGAGACCCAGTACTTC. The encoded protein is CAPGAYQETQYF.

This clone was counted between two and nine times. V and J are TRBV30 and TRBJ2-1, with 7 bases lining up with TRBD2. The germline gives CDR1 GTSNPN, CDR2 SVGIG (reference sequence). V shed 4 bases, J shed 5 bases, and the junction held 5 bases outside the gene matches. This CDR3 comprises 13 residues. CDR3 nucleotides: TGTGCCTGGACCGGGACTATAAACAATGAGCAGTTCTTC. It yields the protein CAWTGTINNEQFF.

This clone turned up a few times. The chain links TRBV30 to TRBJ1-1; possible D gene TRBD1, 5 bases. Germline-derived CDR1 and CDR2 are GTSNPN and SVGIG (reference sequence). The CDR3 consists of 13 residues. V was cut by 4 bases and J by 1 base, with 10 bases left in between. CDR3 nucleotide sequence: TGTGCCTGGATTAGGGGCGCGAACACTGAAGCTTTCTTT. Its protein is CAWIRGANTEAFF.

The gene calls are TRBV2 and TRBJ1-2, with D uncertain. Trimming shortened V by 8 bases and J by 3 bases, and 16 bases separated the two germline ends. The length of the CDR3 is 14 residues. Germline V CDR1 and CDR2: SNHLY, FYNNEI. This CDR3 reads CASVVTPRDYGYTF. The CDR3 DNA reads TGTGCCAGCGTTGTCACACCGAGGGACTATGGCTACACCTTC.

The V call is TRBV7-8, the J call TRBJ2-3; D might be TRBD2 (5 bases). Germline V gene lookup returns CDR1 SGHVS and CDR2 FQNEAQ. CDR3 length: 17 residues. V shed 4 bases and J shed 3 bases, with 20 bases lying between them. The CDR3, as DNA: TGTGCCAGCAGCTCCCTAGGCTTTAGAGAGGGAACAGATACGCAGTATTTT. Translating gives CASSSLGFREGTDTQYF.

The gene calls are TRBV9 and TRBJ1-1; maybe TRBD1 (5 bases). Germline loops: CDR1 SGDLS, CDR2 YYNGEE. CDR3 size: 14 residues. Trimming left V 0 bases short and J 6 bases short, with 12 bases between. The CDR3 sequence is CASSVAGRDAEAFF. As DNA, the CDR3 is TGTGCCAGCAGCGTAGCTGGCAGGGACGCTGAAGCTTTCTTT.

In this sample, this clone turned up once. The chain has TRBV28 and TRBJ1-2, with D possibly matching TRBD1 (5 bases). Looked up from germline, CDR1 is MDHEN and CDR2 is SYDVKM. V lost 4 bases to trimming and J lost 3 bases, with 12 bases between them. There are 14 residues in the CDR3. CDR3 sequence (DNA): TGTGCCAGCAGTTCCCCAGGGAGTCACTATGGCTACACCTTC. Residues: CASSSPGSHYGYTF.

This rearrangement joins TRBV7-3 to TRBJ1-2; weak D call: TRBD1 (5 bases). The CDR3 runs 14 residues. The V gene lost 1 base and the J gene lost 4 bases, with 10 bases spanning the gap. In germline, CDR1 is SGHTA, CDR2 FQGTGA. CDR3 bases: TGTGCCAGCAGCTTAAATTCGAGGGGCTATGGCTACACCTTC. This gives the protein CASSLNSRGYGYTF. The complete variable domain, with remaining parts taken from reference TRBV7-3 and TRBJ1-2, reads GAGVSQTPSNKVTEKGKYVELRCDPISGHTALYWYRQSLGQGPEFLIYFQGTGAADDSGLPNDRFFAVRPEGSVSTLKIQRTERGDSAVYLCASSLNSRGYGYTFGSGTRLTVV.

The chain uses TRBV11-3 and TRBJ1-1, with D hard to call. This CDR3 spans 12 amino acids. Germline loops: CDR1 SGHNT, CDR2 YENEEA. V dropped 6 bases and J dropped 7 bases, with 12 bases sitting between them. This CDR3 reads CASRGRGSEAFF. The CDR3 region has the DNA TGTGCCAGCAGAGGACGGGGTAGTGAAGCTTTCTTT. The full variable domain, with the rest looked up from reference TRBV11-3 and TRBJ1-1, is EAGVVQSPRYKIIEKKQPVAFWCNPISGHNTLYWYLQNLGQGPELLIRYENEEAVDDSQLPKDRFSAERLKGVDSTLKIQPAELGDSAVYLCASRGRGSEAFFGQGTRLTVV.

The J gene is TRBJ2-7, the V gene TRBV6-5; tentatively, D is TRBD1 (6 bases). CDR1 is MNHEY, CDR2 SVGAGI, per germline. The CDR3 is 14 amino acids. V was shortened by 2 bases and J by 6 bases, with 14 bases between the two germline ends. The CDR3 spells CASSYLGTRGEQYF. CDR3 coding DNA: TGTGCCAGCAGTTACCTCGGGACACGGGGCGAGCAGTACTTC.

This clone was found a few times. V is TRBV18 and J is TRBJ2-5; D remains ambiguous. CDR1 and CDR2 (germline): KGHSH, LQKENI. Trimming left V 4 bases short and J 9 bases short, with 15 bases between. CDR3 length: 13 amino acids. CDR3 sequence: CASSQEQWDAQYF. DNA for the CDR3: TGTGCCAGCTCACAAGAACAATGGGATGCCCAGTACTTC.

This clone was observed a few times. J is TRBJ1-2 and V is TRBV19; 11 bases match TRBD1. Germline CDR1 LNHDA, CDR2 SQIVND (reference sequence). The CDR3 has 17 amino acids. J lost 7 bases, V lost 4 bases, and 14 bases had no gene match. CDR3 DNA: TGTGCCAGTAGTACCCCCCGGACAGGGGGCGCGATATTTGGCTACACCTTC. Encoded protein: CASSTPRTGGAIFGYTF.

The CDR3 DNA follows: TGCGCCAGCAGCTTGGCGACAGGGGGCAATGGGGACGAGCAGTACTTC. Its translation is CASSLATGGNGDEQYF. V usage is TRBV5-1 and J usage is TRBJ2-7; TRBD1 matches 10 bases. There are 16 residues in the CDR3. J was trimmed by 5 bases and V by 0 bases; bases with no gene match: 8. Germline loops: CDR1 SGHRS, CDR2 YFSETQ. The variable domain in full, completed from reference TRBV5-1 and TRBJ2-7, reads KAGVTQTPRYLIKTRGQQVTLSCSPISGHRSVSWYQQTPGQGLQFLFEYFSETQRNKGNFPGRFSGRQFSNSRSEMNVSTLELGDSALYLCASSLATGGNGDEQYFGPGTRLTVT.

The chain links TRBV28 to TRBJ1-5, with 10 bases fitting TRBD1. V was clipped by 1 base and J by 0 bases; unmatched bases: 6. There are 18 residues in the CDR3. CDR1 is MDHEN, CDR2 SYDVKM, per germline. The CDR3 here is CASSLYGTGVYSNQPQHF. CDR3 nucleotides: TGTGCCAGCAGTTTATACGGGACAGGGGTTTATAGCAATCAGCCCCAGCATTTT.

The chain combines TRBV4-3 with TRBJ1-1; D gene uncertain. The CDR3 has 15 amino acids. Trimming took off 4 bases at V and 5 bases at J, with 17 bases between the two ends. CDR1 and CDR2 from the germline V gene are LGHNA and YSLEER. The CDR3 region has the DNA TGCGCCAGCAGCCTCCTATCGGTGGGAGGGACTGAAGCTTTCTTT. Its translation is CASSLLSVGGTEAFF.

The V call is TRBV3-1 (or the pseudogene TRBV3-2), the J call TRBJ1-6; 10 bases fit TRBD1. In germline, CDR1 is LGHDT, CDR2 YNNKEL (reference sequence). J lost 9 bases, V lost 5 bases, and 1 base had no gene match. The CDR3 spans 13 residues. CDR3 sequence (DNA): TGTGCCAGCAGCTGGGACAGGGGTTCACCCCTCCACTTT. Residues: CASSWDRGSPLHF.

The chain has TRBV11-2 and TRBJ1-3; a weak D match, TRBD1 (5 bases). Trimming removed 6 bases at V and 4 bases at J, with 10 bases between. Germline V gene lookup returns CDR1 SGHAT and CDR2 FQNNGV. The CDR3 covers 13 residues. The CDR3 here is CASRIGVGNTIYF. The CDR3 nucleotides read TGTGCCAGCAGAATAGGGGTAGGAAACACCATATATTTT.

This clone was recorded only once. The chain combines TRBV6-2 or TRBV6-3 with TRBJ2-5, with unresolved D. The CDR3 totals 13 residues. V lost 2 bases to trimming and J lost 5 bases, with 9 bases between them. Germline-derived CDR1 and CDR2 are MNHEY and SVGEGT. CDR3 loop: CASSYPDIETQYF. The DNA for the CDR3 is TGTGCCAGCAGTTACCCCGATATCGAGACCCAGTACTTC.

V is TRBV4-3 and J is TRBJ2-1, with D perhaps TRBD2 (5 bases). V was pared by 3 bases and J by 4 bases, with 10 bases between. This CDR3 has 14 residues. CDR1 and CDR2 from the germline V gene are LGHNA and YSLEER. CDR3 sequence reads: CASSQRTDYNEQFF. Here the CDR3 DNA reads TGCGCCAGCAGCCAGAGGACTGATTACAATGAGCAGTTCTTC.

The chain recombines TRBV7-2 with TRBJ2-2, with 8 positions matching TRBD1. CDR1 and CDR2 (germline): SGHTA, FQGNSA. Trimming cost V 1 base and J 6 bases; bases outside gene matches: 10. The CDR3 consists of 17 residues. The CDR3 DNA reads TGTGCCAGCAGCTTAGTGGGGACAGGTCGGCTCGCCGGGGAGCTGTTTTTT. This sequence encodes CASSLVGTGRLAGELFF.

The chain couples TRBV7-2 to TRBJ2-1, with 10 bases lining up with TRBD1. The J segment lost 10 bases and the V segment lost 4 bases, leaving 10 bases of the junction unmatched. This CDR3 has 15 amino acids. Germline loops: CDR1 SGHTA, CDR2 FQGNSA. CDR3 DNA sequence: TGTGCCAGCAGCTCCTATCGGGACAGGGGACGCGAGCAGTTCTTC. This translates into CASSSYRDRGREQFF.

J is TRBJ2-5 and V is TRBV27; 12 bases are shared with TRBD2. Germline values: CDR1 MNHEY, CDR2 SMNVEV (reference sequence). Germline trimming cut 3 bases from V and 2 bases from J; bases unmatched to any gene: 10. There are 18 residues in the CDR3. The CDR3 protein is CASSLVPSGGAKQETQYF. The CDR3 DNA follows: TGTGCCAGCAGTTTGGTGCCTAGCGGGGGGGCAAAACAAGAGACCCAGTACTTC.

The chain employs TRBV29-1 and TRBJ1-5; D perhaps matches TRBD1 (6 bases). The CDR3 runs to 13 residues. Germline V gene sequence: CDR1 SQVTM, CDR2 ANQGSEA. The CDR3 bases are TGCAACCATCGGGGGGGCTCCAATCAGCCCCAGCATTTT. Translated: CNHRGGSNQPQHF.

The V gene is TRBV9, the J gene TRBJ2-7; 9 bases are shared with TRBD2. CDR1 is SGDLS, CDR2 YYNGEE, per germline. The CDR3 extends over 15 amino acids. V lost 3 bases and J lost 0; bases outside the gene matches: 4. The CDR3 sequence is CASSGSSGTSYEQYF. The CDR3, as DNA: TGTGCCAGCAGCGGTTCTAGCGGGACCTCCTACGAGCAGTACTTC. The variable domain in full, completed from reference TRBV9 and TRBJ2-7, reads DSGVTQTPKHLITATGQRVTLRCSPRSGDLSVYWYQQSLDQGLQFLIQYYNGEERAKGNILERFSAQQFPDLHSELNLSSLELGDSALYFCASSGSSGTSYEQYFGPGTRLTVT.

The gene calls are TRBV30 and TRBJ2-2; 12 bases are shared with TRBD2. V shed 5 bases and J 4 bases; nucleotides not matched to a gene: 2. The V gene's germline CDR1 is GTSNPN and CDR2 SVGIG (reference sequence). This CDR3 contains 14 residues. The CDR3 is CAWRLAGATGELFF. In DNA form, the CDR3 reads TGTGCCTGGCGACTAGCGGGGGCCACCGGGGAGCTGTTTTTT.

The rearrangement uses TRBV4-1 and TRBJ1-1; D gene unclear. The CDR3 runs 15 residues. V was shortened by 4 bases and J by 0 bases, with 12 bases between the two germline ends. Per the germline V gene, CDR1 is MGHRA and CDR2 is YSYEKL. The CDR3 DNA is TGCGCCAGCAGCCTCGAGGGAGGTTTGAACACTGAAGCTTTCTTT. Protein product: CASSLEGGLNTEAFF.

By proportion, this clone is medium-sized. The chain combines TRBV5-4 with TRBJ1-1, with 9 nucleotides matching TRBD1. Germline loops: CDR1 SGHNT, CDR2 YYREEE (reference sequence). This CDR3 is 13 amino acids long. Losses at the gene ends were 4 bases for V and 7 bases for J; bases not matched to a gene: 5. This chain's CDR3 is CASSRDREIEAFF. The CDR3 DNA is TGTGCCAGCAGCAGGGACAGGGAGATTGAAGCTTTCTTT.